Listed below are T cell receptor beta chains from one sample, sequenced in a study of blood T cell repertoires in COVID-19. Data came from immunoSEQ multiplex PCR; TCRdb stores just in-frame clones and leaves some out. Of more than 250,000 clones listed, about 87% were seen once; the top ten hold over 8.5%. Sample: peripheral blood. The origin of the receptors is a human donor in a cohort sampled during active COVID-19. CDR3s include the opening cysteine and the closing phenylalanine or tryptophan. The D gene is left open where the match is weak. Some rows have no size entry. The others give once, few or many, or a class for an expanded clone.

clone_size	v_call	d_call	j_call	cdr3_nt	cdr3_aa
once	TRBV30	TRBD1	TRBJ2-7	TGTGCCTGGTTAATGGACAGGGGGTACGAGCAGTACTTC	CAWLMDRGYEQYF
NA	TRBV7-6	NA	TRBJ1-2	TGTGCCAGCAGCCGGACCGAGGGGAGGGACGGCTACACCTTC	CASSRTEGRDGYTF
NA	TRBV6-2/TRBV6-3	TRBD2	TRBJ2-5	TGTGCCAGCAGTTACGTAGCGGGGGTGGTCCAAGAGACCCAGTACTTC	CASSYVAGVVQETQYF
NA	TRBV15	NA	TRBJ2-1	TGTGCCACCAGCTGGGACACTTCTAGCAATGAGCAGTTCTTC	CATSWDTSSNEQFF
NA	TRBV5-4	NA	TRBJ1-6	TGTGCCAGCAGCTTGACAGGGACTATTTATGAGCCCCTCCACTTT	CASSLTGTIYEPLHF
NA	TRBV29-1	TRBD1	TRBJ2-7	TGCAGCGTCGGACAGGAGCCCTACGAGCAGTACTTC	CSVGQEPYEQYF
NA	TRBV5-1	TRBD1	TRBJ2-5	TGCGCCAGCAGCGGGGGACAGGGGAGCCCCCTCCAAGAGACCCAGTACTTC	CASSGGQGSPLQETQYF
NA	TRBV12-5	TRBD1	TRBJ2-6	TGTGCTAGTGGTTTTAATCTTGGGACAGGGCAGGCTGGGGCCAACGTCCTGACTTTC	CASGFNLGTGQAGANVLTF
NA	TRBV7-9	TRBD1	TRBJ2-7	TGTGCCAGCAGCTTATCCGTTGGACAGGCCTACGAGCAGTACTTC	CASSLSVGQAYEQYF
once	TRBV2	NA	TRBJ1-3	TGTGCCAGCAATACAGGGACATACTCTGGAAACACCATATATTTT	CASNTGTYSGNTIYF
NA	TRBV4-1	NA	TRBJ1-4	TGCGCCAGCAGCCCGCCTCCCCGAGAACGGAGCTTTGGTGAAAAACTGTTTTTT	CASSPPPRERSFGEKLFF
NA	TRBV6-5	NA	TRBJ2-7	TGTGCCAGCAAGGGACAAAACTACGAGCAGTACTTC	CASKGQNYEQYF
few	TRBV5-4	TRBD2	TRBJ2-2	TGTGCCAGCAGCTTATTTAGCGGGGGGCTCGGGGAGCTGTTTTTT	CASSLFSGGLGELFF
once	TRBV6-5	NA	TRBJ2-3	TGTGCCAGCAGTTACGGGTCTCTAGAGACGGATACGCAGTATTTT	CASSYGSLETDTQYF
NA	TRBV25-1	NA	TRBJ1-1	TGTGCCAGCCGACTAGAGGGCACCAAGAACACTGAAGCTTTCTTT	CASRLEGTKNTEAFF
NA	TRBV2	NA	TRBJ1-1	TGTGCCAGCACCGGGAAGACGGCATTCGGTGAAGCTTTCTTT	CASTGKTAFGEAFF
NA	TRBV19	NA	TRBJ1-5	TGTGCCAGTAGTATAGGCGCAGGGGTGGTGATTGGCAATCAGCCCCAGCATTTT	CASSIGAGVVIGNQPQHF
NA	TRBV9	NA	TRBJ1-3	TGTGCCAGCAGCAGAGCGACCGACTCTGGAAACACCATATATTTT	CASSRATDSGNTIYF
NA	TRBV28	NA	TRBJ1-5	TGTGCCAGCAGTCCGGGGGGAGGGAGAAGCAATCAGCCCCAGCATTTT	CASSPGGGRSNQPQHF
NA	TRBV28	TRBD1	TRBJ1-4	TGTGCCAGCAGATGGGACAGGCAGAGGGGAAAACTGTTTTTT	CASRWDRQRGKLFF
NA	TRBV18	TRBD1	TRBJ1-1	TGTGCCAGCTCACCGGACAGGGGGACGAGAAACACTGAAGCTTTCTTT	CASSPDRGTRNTEAFF
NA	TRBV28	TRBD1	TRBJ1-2	TGTGCCAGCAGTCCGACAGGGCACTATGGCTACACCTTC	CASSPTGHYGYTF
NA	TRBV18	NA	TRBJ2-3	TGTGCCAGCTCTCAAGACGGGAAAAGCACAGATACGCAGTATTTT	CASSQDGKSTDTQYF
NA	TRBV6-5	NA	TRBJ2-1	TGTGCCAGCAGATTACCGGACAACCACTACAATGAGCAGTTCTTC	CASRLPDNHYNEQFF
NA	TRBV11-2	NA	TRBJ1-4	TGTGCCAGCCATAAGGGGCCTGGGGATGAAAAACTGTTTTTT	CASHKGPGDEKLFF
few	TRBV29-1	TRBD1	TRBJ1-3	TGCAGCGTAGATACAGGGGGCGCTGGAAACACCATATATTTT	CSVDTGGAGNTIYF
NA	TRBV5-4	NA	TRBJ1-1	TGTGCCAGCAGCTTGCCGGGACAAATGAACACTGAAGCTTTCTTT	CASSLPGQMNTEAFF
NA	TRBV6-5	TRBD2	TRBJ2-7	TGTGCCAGCAGTTTATCCGTCCGGGGGGCCTACGAGCAGTACTTC	CASSLSVRGAYEQYF
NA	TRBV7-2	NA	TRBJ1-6	TGTGCCAGCAGCTGGGGGCCAACTAGGGGTTCACCCCTCCACTTT	CASSWGPTRGSPLHF
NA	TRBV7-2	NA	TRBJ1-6	TGTGCCAGCAGCTTACTCGGCAGGCCTAATTCACCCCTCCACTTT	CASSLLGRPNSPLHF
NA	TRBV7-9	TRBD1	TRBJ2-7	TGTGCCAGCAGCCGCTACCCCCAGGGGGTCTACGACGAGCAGTACTTC	CASSRYPQGVYDEQYF
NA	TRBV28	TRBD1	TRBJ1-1	TGTGCCAGCAAGGGCAGGGGGCTAATCACTGAAGCTTTCTTT	CASKGRGLITEAFF
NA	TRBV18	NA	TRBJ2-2	TGTGCCAGCTCACCACCGAACAGCAACACCGGGGAGCTGTTTTTT	CASSPPNSNTGELFF
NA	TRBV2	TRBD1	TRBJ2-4	TGTGCCAGCAGTGAAGCTAGACAGGGTAATAACATTCAGTACTTC	CASSEARQGNNIQYF
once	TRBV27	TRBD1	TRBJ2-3	TGTGCCAGCAGTCCATTACGGGACAGGGGGCGTCGTAGAGTGACAGATACGCAGTATTTT	CASSPLRDRGRRRVTDTQYF
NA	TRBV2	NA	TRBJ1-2	TGTGCCAGCAACCTAGACAGGTCAGGGAAGGGTTATGGCTACACCTTC	CASNLDRSGKGYGYTF
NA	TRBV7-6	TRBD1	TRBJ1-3	TGTGCCAGCAGACCGACAGGGGGCTTTGGAAACACCATATATTTT	CASRPTGGFGNTIYF
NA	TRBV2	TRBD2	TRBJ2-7	TGTGCCAGCCAGCGGGGGGGCTCCTACGAGCAGTACTTC	CASQRGGSYEQYF
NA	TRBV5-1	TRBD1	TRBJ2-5	TGCGCCAGCAGCTTGTCGGGACAGGGGGTAGAGACCCAGTACTTC	CASSLSGQGVETQYF
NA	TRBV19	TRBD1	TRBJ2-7	TGTGCCAGTAGTACAACGGGGACAGGGTCTTACGAGCAGTACTTC	CASSTTGTGSYEQYF
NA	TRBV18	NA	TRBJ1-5	TGTGCCAGCTCACCAGGGCGGGGACAGCCCCAGCATTTT	CASSPGRGQPQHF
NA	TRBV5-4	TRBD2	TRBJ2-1	TGTGCCAGCAGCCCACTAGCGGGAGGAGGCGCCTACAATGAGCAGTTCTTC	CASSPLAGGGAYNEQFF
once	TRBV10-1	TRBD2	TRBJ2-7	TGCGCCAGCAGTGAGTCACGTCGGGGGGCCTACGAGCAGTACTTC	CASSESRRGAYEQYF
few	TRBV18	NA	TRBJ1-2	TGTGCCAGCTCACCACTCGTTACAGGGCCGAATAGCAACTATGGCTACACCTTC	CASSPLVTGPNSNYGYTF
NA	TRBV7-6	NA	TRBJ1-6	TGTGCCAGCAGCCCCCAGGGAGGGCTTAATAATTCACCCCTCCACTTT	CASSPQGGLNNSPLHF
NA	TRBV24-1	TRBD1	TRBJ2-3	TGTGCCTCCCAGGGGGCGACCACAGATACGCAGTATTTT	CASQGATTDTQYF
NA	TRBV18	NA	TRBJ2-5	TGTGCCAGCTCACCAGACAGGAGCCCGGACAGAGAGACCCAGTACTTC	CASSPDRSPDRETQYF